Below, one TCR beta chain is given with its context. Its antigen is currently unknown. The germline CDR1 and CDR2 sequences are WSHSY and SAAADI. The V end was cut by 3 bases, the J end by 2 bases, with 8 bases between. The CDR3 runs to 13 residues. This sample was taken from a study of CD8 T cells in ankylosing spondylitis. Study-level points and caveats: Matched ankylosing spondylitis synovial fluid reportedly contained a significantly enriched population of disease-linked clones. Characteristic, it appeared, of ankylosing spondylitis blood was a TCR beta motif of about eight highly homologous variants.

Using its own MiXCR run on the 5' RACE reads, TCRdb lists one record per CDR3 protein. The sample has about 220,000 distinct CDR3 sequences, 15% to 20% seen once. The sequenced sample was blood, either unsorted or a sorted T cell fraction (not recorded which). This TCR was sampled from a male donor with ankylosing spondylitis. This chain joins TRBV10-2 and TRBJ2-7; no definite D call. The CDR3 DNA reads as TGCGCCAGCAGTGACCTGACAACCTACGAGCAGTACTTC. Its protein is CASSDLTTYEQYF.